The T cell receptor (beta chain) described here comes from a study of blood T cell repertoires in COVID-19. Study-wide background: PBMCs, B-cell-depleted T cells, or T cells provided the cDNA or gDNA that made up the material.

Original analysis: Researchers report that nucleated cell counts were estimated from reference gene primer amplification. Measured with immunoSEQ multiplex PCR; TCRdb has only the in-frame clones, and not every one. The V and J calls and clone size come from that table; D and trimming were worked out from the DNA. The sample lists tens of thousands of clones, around four fifths seen once, with about 20% in the top ten. Per the germline V gene, CDR1 is SGHDN and CDR2 is FVKESK. The CDR3 length is 15 residues. The germline V and J ends were trimmed by 1 base and 2 bases, with 12 bases remaining between them.

V usage is TRBV14 and J usage is TRBJ2-7; weak D call: TRBD2 (7 bases). This receptor was taken from a man aged 25 to 40 with COVID-19, enrolled during active disease. The sequenced sample was peripheral blood. The CDR3 sequence is CASSQVGGPTYEQYF. The DNA for the CDR3 is TGTGCCAGCAGCCAAGTCGGGGGGCCGACCTACGAGCAGTACTTC.